A single sample is the source of the 30 T cell receptor beta chains below, sequenced in a study of blood T cell repertoires in COVID-19. TCRdb keeps only in-frame clones here, not all; method: immunoSEQ multiplex PCR. Of about 170,000 clones in the sample, about four fifths were seen once. What was sequenced was peripheral blood. These receptors originate from a man aged 18 to 29 with active or convalescent COVID-19.

This chain joins TRBV19 and TRBJ2-3; 9 bases are shared with TRBD2. CDR3 length: 16 amino acids. The germline V gene encodes CDR1 LNHDA and CDR2 SQIVND (reference sequence). The ends lost 4 bases at V and 2 bases at J; junction bases unmatched: 7. Here the CDR3 DNA reads TGTGCCAGTAGTAGACCGCGGGAGGGGTTCACAGATACGCAGTATTTT. Residues: CASSRPREGFTDTQYF.

The chain couples TRBV5-1 to TRBJ2-3, with TRBD2 identical over 11 bases. Germline V gene data show CDR1 as SGHRS and CDR2 as YFSETQ. The CDR3 has 18 amino acids. V was clipped by 2 bases and J by 2 bases; unmatched bases: 10. The chain's CDR3 is CASSFGLAGGRYTDTQYF. The CDR3 nucleotides read TGCGCCAGCAGCTTCGGCCTAGCGGGGGGAAGATACACAGATACGCAGTATTTT.

The gene calls are TRBV27 and TRBJ2-2; D is possibly TRBD1 (6 bases). The CDR3 spans 15 residues. V dropped 3 bases and J dropped 6 bases, with 14 bases sitting between them. CDR1 is MNHEY, CDR2 SMNVEV, per germline (reference sequence). The CDR3 spells CASSFGAYRAGELFF. The DNA of the CDR3 is TGTGCCAGCAGTTTCGGTGCATACAGGGCCGGGGAGCTGTTTTTT.

CDR3 nucleotides: TGTGCCAGCTCACCTCTAGCGGGGAGGACCTCCTACAATGAGCAGTTCTTC. It yields the protein CASSPLAGRTSYNEQFF. This chain joins TRBV18 and TRBJ2-1, with 9 bases that match TRBD2. The CDR3 has 17 residues. Germline lookup yields CDR1 KGHSH and CDR2 LQKENI. V gave up 3 bases and J gave up 0 bases; unmatched junction bases: 6.

V is TRBV28 and J is TRBJ1-5; 9 bases map to TRBD1. V was clipped by 4 bases and J by 3 bases; unmatched bases: 4. CDR1 and CDR2 (germline): MDHEN, SYDVKM. The CDR3 is 15 residues long. In nucleotides, the CDR3 is TGTGCCAGCAGTTATGGGACAGGGCACAATCAGCCCCAGCATTTT. It codes for CASSYGTGHNQPQHF.

This sequence joins TRBV27 and TRBJ2-7, with 8 bases aligning to TRBD1. V shed 6 bases, J shed 3 bases, and the junction held 13 bases outside the gene matches. The germline V gene has CDR1 MNHEY and CDR2 SMNVEV (reference sequence). The length of the CDR3 is 16 residues. In nucleotides, the CDR3 is TGTGCCAGCAGCCAGGGGGCGGGGTTGCTGAGCTACGAGCAGTACTTC. Amino acids: CASSQGAGLLSYEQYF.

J is TRBJ2-1 and V is TRBV5-1; 9 positions match TRBD1. V gave up 2 bases and J gave up 7 bases; unmatched junction bases: 4. Germline CDR1 SGHRS, CDR2 YFSETQ. This CDR3 is built from 14 residues. The DNA for the CDR3 is TGCGCCAGCAGCTTCGGACAGGGGAGGAATGAGCAGTTCTTC. As protein: CASSFGQGRNEQFF. Full variable domain (outside the CDR3, taken from reference TRBV5-1 and TRBJ2-1): KAGVTQTPRYLIKTRGQQVTLSCSPISGHRSVSWYQQTPGQGLQFLFEYFSETQRNKGNFPGRFSGRQFSNSRSEMNVSTLELGDSALYLCASSFGQGRNEQFFGPGTRLTVL.

This chain uses TRBV2 with TRBJ1-1, with D perhaps matching TRBD1 (5 bases). Germline V gives CDR1 SNHLY, CDR2 FYNNEI. Trimming stripped 6 bases from V and 8 bases from J, with 13 bases between. This CDR3 comprises 12 residues. The CDR3 coding sequence is TGTGCCAGCAGAGCTGGGGCATCAGAAGCTTTCTTT. Translation gives CASRAGASEAFF.

This rearrangement joins TRBV6-5 to TRBJ2-7; possibly TRBD2 for D (6 bases). V lost 0 bases and J 7 bases, leaving 13 bases between the germline ends. There are 14 residues in the CDR3. The germline V gene encodes CDR1 MNHEY and CDR2 SVGAGI. Written as DNA, the CDR3 is TGTGCCAGCAGTTACTCGATCTTCGCGGGGGAGCAGTACTTC. It is translated as CASSYSIFAGEQYF.

The DNA of the CDR3 is TGTGCCAGCAGGTCGGGACAAAGTGGTGGGGGCAGCTCCTACAATGAGCAGTTCTTC. Translating it yields CASRSGQSGGGSSYNEQFF. The chain links TRBV2 to TRBJ2-1, with D tentatively TRBD1 (6 bases). This CDR3 is 19 amino acids long. V lost 6 bases to trimming and J lost 0 bases, with 24 bases between them. Looked up from germline, CDR1 is SNHLY and CDR2 is FYNNEI.

This chain links TRBV19 with TRBJ1-2; 10 bases are a match to TRBD1. Germline lookup yields CDR1 LNHDA and CDR2 SQIVND (reference sequence). There are 13 residues in the CDR3. Trimming at V came to 5 bases and at J to 8 bases, leaving 5 bases not matched to a gene. CDR3 in amino acids: CASSRDRGGGYTF. CDR3 nucleotide sequence: TGTGCCAGTAGTCGGGACAGGGGAGGAGGCTACACCTTC. The entire variable domain, with the rest obtained from reference TRBV19 and TRBJ1-2, is as follows: DGGITQSPKYLFRKEGQNVTLSCEQNLNHDAMYWYRQDPGQGLRLIYYSQIVNDFQKGDIAEGYSVSREKKESFPLTVTSAQKNPTAFYLCASSRDRGGGYTFGSGTRLTVV.

J is TRBJ2-4 and V is TRBV5-4, with D unclear. V was pared by 1 base and J by 0 bases, with 5 bases between. In germline, CDR1 is SGHNT, CDR2 YYREEE (reference sequence). The CDR3 is 14 residues long. DNA for the CDR3: TGTGCCAGCAGCTTGAACAGAGCCAAAAACATTCAGTACTTC. Protein: CASSLNRAKNIQYF.

The chain uses TRBV7-3 and TRBJ2-1; TRBD2 matches 10 bases. The CDR3 runs to 15 residues. Germline V gene sequence: CDR1 SGHTA, CDR2 FQGTGA. V dropped 5 bases and J dropped 4; count of bases not matched to a gene: 5. The CDR3 nucleotides are TGTGCCAGCAGCCAAGCGGGAGGGGCGTACAATGAGCAGTTCTTC. Translation gives CASSQAGGAYNEQFF.

V and J are TRBV18 and TRBJ2-5, with D uncertain. V lost 2 bases to trimming and J lost 2 bases, with 12 bases between them. Germline assignment: CDR1 KGHSH and CDR2 LQKENI. The CDR3 extends over 15 amino acids. Here the CDR3 reads CASSPRQTLQETQYF. DNA for the CDR3: TGTGCCAGCTCACCAAGACAAACGTTGCAAGAGACCCAGTACTTC. The full variable domain, in which reference TRBV18 and TRBJ2-5 provide the parts outside the CDR3, is NAGVMQNPRHLVRRRGQEARLRCSPMKGHSHVYWYRQLPEEGLKFMVYLQKENIIDESGMPKERFSAEFPKEGPSILRIQQVVRGDSAAYFCASSPRQTLQETQYFGPGTRLLVL.

In DNA form, the CDR3 reads TGTGCCAGCAGCGTAGGGGGCCAAAACTCCTACGAGCAGTACTTC. Amino acids: CASSVGGQNSYEQYF. This chain joins TRBV9 and TRBJ2-7; D may be TRBD1 (5 bases). Trimming cost V 0 bases and J 0 bases, with 10 bases left between them. The CDR3 spans 15 residues. The germline V gene encodes CDR1 SGDLS and CDR2 YYNGEE.

Written as DNA, the CDR3 is TGTGCCAGCTCTCATACCCGGACAGATGCAACTAATGAAAAACTGTTTTTT. Protein sequence: CASSHTRTDATNEKLFF. This chain connects TRBV18 to TRBJ1-4; a possible D gene is TRBD1 (6 bases). CDR3 length: 17 amino acids. Trimming cost V 6 bases and J 0 bases, with 17 bases left between them. In germline, CDR1 is KGHSH, CDR2 LQKENI.

The sample holds one count of this clone. This sequence joins TRBV4-3 and TRBJ2-5; D is possibly TRBD1 (5 bases). V dropped 1 base and J dropped 5 bases, with 17 bases sitting between them. The CDR3 totals 16 residues. Per germline, CDR1 LGHNA and CDR2 YSLEER. The CDR3 DNA reads TGCGCCAGCAGCCAAGGTCCTCCCGGGTCAGGGGAGACCCAGTACTTC. Translation gives CASSQGPPGSGETQYF.

The chain couples TRBV29-1 to TRBJ2-3; TRBD1 might be the D (6 bases). Trimming took off 7 bases at V and 6 bases at J, with 20 bases between the two ends. Germline V gives CDR1 SQVTM, CDR2 ANQGSEA. CDR3 length equals 14 residues. The CDR3 DNA reads TGCAGCGCCAGACACGGGGAGAGGGGGGATACGCAGTATTTT. This encodes CSARHGERGDTQYF.

The V and J genes are TRBV21-1 and TRBJ1-1. TRBV21-1 is given as a pseudogene. The CDR3 runs to 12 residues. The CDR3 protein is CASSNPGSEAFF. The DNA of the CDR3 is TGTGCCAGCAGCAACCCGGGGTCTGAAGCTTTCTTT.

The V gene is TRBV19, the J gene TRBJ1-5, with D perhaps matching TRBD1 (5 bases). There are 14 residues in the CDR3. The V gene's germline CDR1 is LNHDA and CDR2 SQIVND (reference sequence). Trimming cost V 1 base and J 6 bases, with 10 bases left between them. CDR3: CASSIGGGGQPQHF. The CDR3 region has the DNA TGTGCCAGTAGTATAGGCGGGGGAGGTCAGCCCCAGCATTTT.

The rearrangement joins TRBV7-9 to TRBJ2-7; 9 bases agree with TRBD1. CDR1 SEHNR and CDR2 FQNEAQ come from the germline V gene (reference sequence). The CDR3 runs to 15 residues. Losses at the gene ends were 5 bases for V and 3 bases for J; bases not matched to a gene: 8. DNA of the CDR3: TGTGCCAGCAGCCTCGGACAGGGGCAGCACTACGAGCAGTACTTC. It is translated as CASSLGQGQHYEQYF.

This clone was observed once. The chain joins TRBV4-1 to TRBJ1-2; a weak D match, TRBD1 (6 bases). The CDR3 has 15 amino acids. Per the germline V gene, CDR1 is MGHRA and CDR2 is YSYEKL. The germline V and J ends were trimmed by 1 base and 4 bases, with 13 bases remaining between them. The CDR3 spells CASSQAQGALYGYTF. Here the CDR3 DNA reads TGCGCCAGCAGCCAAGCACAGGGTGCACTCTATGGCTACACCTTC.

The J gene is TRBJ2-7, the V gene TRBV19; tentatively, D is TRBD2 (6 bases). Germline values: CDR1 LNHDA, CDR2 SQIVND (reference sequence). V lost 6 bases, J lost 2 bases, and 14 bases lay in between. This CDR3 has 14 amino acids. CDR3 DNA: TGTGCCAGTAGCACTTCGGGGGTCCCCTACGAGCAGTACTTC. It encodes CASSTSGVPYEQYF.

The chain employs TRBV5-8 and TRBJ2-1; 11 nucleotides align to TRBD1. CDR3 length: 15 residues. J gave up 4 bases and V 4 bases, and 4 bases lay outside the gene matches. CDR1 is SGHTS, CDR2 YDEGEE, per germline. The CDR3 reads CASSPGQGAYNEQFF. CDR3 sequence (DNA): TGTGCCAGCAGCCCCGGACAGGGGGCTTACAATGAGCAGTTCTTC.

The chain links TRBV15 to TRBJ1-3, with D tentatively TRBD1 (6 bases). The CDR3 has 17 amino acids. Trimming removed 0 bases from V and 4 bases from J, with 16 bases in between. Germline V gives CDR1 LNHNV, CDR2 YYDKDF (reference sequence). The CDR3 DNA follows: TGTGCCACCAGCAGAGATACCCCGCGGGGGCCCGGAAACACCATATATTTT. This encodes CATSRDTPRGPGNTIYF.

This chain connects TRBV24-1 to TRBJ1-2; 9 nucleotides line up with TRBD1. The CDR3 spans 14 residues. V dropped 4 bases and J dropped 7; count of bases not matched to a gene: 6. Looked up from germline, CDR1 is KGHDR and CDR2 is SFDVKD. CDR3 residues: CATSDGTGHSGYTF. Written as DNA, the CDR3 is TGTGCCACCAGTGACGGGACAGGGCACTCTGGCTACACCTTC.

This clone was observed a few times. As DNA, the CDR3 is TGCAGCGACCAGGGAAGTTTTGGCTACACCTTC. This gives the protein CSDQGSFGYTF. V usage is TRBV29-1 and J usage is TRBJ1-2, with D tentatively TRBD1 (5 bases). Trimming removed 7 bases at V and 7 bases at J, with 13 bases between. The CDR3 runs to 11 residues. Germline V gene sequence: CDR1 SQVTM, CDR2 ANQGSEA.

This sequence joins TRBV5-1 and TRBJ2-7, with 7 bases identical to TRBD1. V shed 0 bases and J 3 bases; nucleotides not matched to a gene: 12. The CDR3 has 17 residues. Germline values: CDR1 SGHRS, CDR2 YFSETQ. CDR3 DNA sequence: TGCGCCAGCAGCTTGGAACCGACAGGGAGCCTTGTCTACGAGCAGTACTTC. This sequence encodes CASSLEPTGSLVYEQYF.

The V gene is TRBV19, the J gene TRBJ2-7, with 10 positions matching TRBD1. This CDR3 comprises 13 residues. Germline CDR1 reads LNHDA; CDR2 reads SQIVND (reference sequence). The J segment lost 6 bases and the V segment lost 4 bases, leaving 3 bases of the junction unmatched. The CDR3 is CASSTGQGGEQYF. CDR3 DNA sequence: TGTGCCAGTAGTACTGGACAGGGGGGCGAGCAGTACTTC.

This chain's CDR3 is CASGLGDLTNEKLFF. The CDR3 coding sequence is TGTGCTAGTGGTTTGGGGGACTTAACTAATGAAAAACTGTTTTTT. The chain carries TRBV12-5 and TRBJ1-4, with D perhaps matching TRBD1 (5 bases). V was pared by 1 base and J by 1 base, with 7 bases between. CDR1 and CDR2 from the germline V gene are LGHNT and FRNRAP. The CDR3 length is 15 residues.